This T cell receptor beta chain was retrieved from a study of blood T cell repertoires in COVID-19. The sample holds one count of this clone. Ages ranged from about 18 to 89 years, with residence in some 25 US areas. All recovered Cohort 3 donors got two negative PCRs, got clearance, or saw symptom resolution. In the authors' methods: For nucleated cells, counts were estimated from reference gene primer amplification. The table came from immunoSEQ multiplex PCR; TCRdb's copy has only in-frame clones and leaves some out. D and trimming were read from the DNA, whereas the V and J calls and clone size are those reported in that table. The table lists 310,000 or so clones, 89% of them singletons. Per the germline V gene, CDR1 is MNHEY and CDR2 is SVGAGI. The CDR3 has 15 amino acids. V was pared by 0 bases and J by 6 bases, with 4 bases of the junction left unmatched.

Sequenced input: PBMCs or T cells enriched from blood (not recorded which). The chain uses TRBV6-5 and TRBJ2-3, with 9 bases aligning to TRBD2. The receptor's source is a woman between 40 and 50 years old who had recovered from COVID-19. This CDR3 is CASSYSAGGGDTQYF. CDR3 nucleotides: TGTGCCAGCAGTTACTCGGCGGGAGGGGGGGATACGCAGTATTTT.